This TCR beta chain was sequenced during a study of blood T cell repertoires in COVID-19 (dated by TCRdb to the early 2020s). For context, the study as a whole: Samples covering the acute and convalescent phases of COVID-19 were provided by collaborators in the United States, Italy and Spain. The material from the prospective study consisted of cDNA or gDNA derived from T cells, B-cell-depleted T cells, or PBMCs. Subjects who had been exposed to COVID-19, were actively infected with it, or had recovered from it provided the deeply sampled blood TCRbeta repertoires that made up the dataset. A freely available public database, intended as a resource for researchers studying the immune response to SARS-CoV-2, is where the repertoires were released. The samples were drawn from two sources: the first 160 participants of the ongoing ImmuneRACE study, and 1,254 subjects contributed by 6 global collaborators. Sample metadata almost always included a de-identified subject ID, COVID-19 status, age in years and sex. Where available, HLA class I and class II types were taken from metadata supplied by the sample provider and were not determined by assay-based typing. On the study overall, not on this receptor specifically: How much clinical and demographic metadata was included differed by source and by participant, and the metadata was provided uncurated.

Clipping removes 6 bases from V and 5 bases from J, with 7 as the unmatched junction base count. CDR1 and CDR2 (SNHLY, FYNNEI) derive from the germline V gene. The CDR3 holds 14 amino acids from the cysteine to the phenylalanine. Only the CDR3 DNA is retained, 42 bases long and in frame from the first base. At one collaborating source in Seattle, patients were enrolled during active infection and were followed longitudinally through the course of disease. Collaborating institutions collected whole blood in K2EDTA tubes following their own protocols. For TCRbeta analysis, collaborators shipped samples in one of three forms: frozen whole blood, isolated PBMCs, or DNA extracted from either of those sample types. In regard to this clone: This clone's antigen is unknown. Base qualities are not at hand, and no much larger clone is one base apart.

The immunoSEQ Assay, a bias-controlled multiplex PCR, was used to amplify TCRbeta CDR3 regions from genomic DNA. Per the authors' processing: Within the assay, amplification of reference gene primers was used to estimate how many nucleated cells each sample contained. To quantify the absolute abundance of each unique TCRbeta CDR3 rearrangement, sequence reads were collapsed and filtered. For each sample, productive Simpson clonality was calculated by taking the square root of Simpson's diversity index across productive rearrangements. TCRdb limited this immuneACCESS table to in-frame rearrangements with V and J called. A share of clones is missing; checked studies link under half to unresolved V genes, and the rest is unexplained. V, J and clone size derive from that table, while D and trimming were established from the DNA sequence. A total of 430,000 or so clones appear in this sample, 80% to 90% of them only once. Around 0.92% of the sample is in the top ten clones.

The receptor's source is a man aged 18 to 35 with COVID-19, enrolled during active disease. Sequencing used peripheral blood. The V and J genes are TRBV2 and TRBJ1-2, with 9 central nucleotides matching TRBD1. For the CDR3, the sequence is CASRVDRGRYGYTF. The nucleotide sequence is TGTGCCAGCAGGGTCGACAGGGGGAGATATGGCTACACCTTC.